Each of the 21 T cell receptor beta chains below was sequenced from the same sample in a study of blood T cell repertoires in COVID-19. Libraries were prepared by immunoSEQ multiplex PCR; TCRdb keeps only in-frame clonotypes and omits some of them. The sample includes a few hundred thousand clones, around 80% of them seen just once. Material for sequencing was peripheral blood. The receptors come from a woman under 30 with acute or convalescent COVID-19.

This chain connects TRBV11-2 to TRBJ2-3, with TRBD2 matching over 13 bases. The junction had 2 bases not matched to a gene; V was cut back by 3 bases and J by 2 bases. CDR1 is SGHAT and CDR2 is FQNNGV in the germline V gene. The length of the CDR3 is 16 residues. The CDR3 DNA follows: TGTGCCAGCAGCTTCGGGACTAGCGGGATCACAGATACGCAGTATTTT. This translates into CASSFGTSGITDTQYF.

CDR3 in amino acids: CASSPLASLDTGELFF. The CDR3 bases are TGTGCCAGCAGCCCTCTAGCGTCGCTGGACACCGGGGAGCTGTTTTTT. The gene calls are TRBV14 and TRBJ2-2; D possibly corresponds to TRBD2 (6 bases). The CDR3 runs 16 residues. The ends were cut back, 4 bases at V and 3 bases at J, with 15 bases in the middle. The germline V gene has CDR1 SGHDN and CDR2 FVKESK.

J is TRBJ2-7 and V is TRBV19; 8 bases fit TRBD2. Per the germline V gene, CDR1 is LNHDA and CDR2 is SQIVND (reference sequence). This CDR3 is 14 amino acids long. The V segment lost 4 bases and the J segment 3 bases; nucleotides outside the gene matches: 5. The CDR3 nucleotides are TGTGCCAGTAGTAGACTAGCGCCCAACTACGAGCAGTACTTC. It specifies CASSRLAPNYEQYF.

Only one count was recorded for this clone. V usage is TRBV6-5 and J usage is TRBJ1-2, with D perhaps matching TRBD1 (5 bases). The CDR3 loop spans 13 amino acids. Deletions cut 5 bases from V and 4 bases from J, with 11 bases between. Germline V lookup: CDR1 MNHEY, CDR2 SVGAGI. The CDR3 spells CASSPQGGYGYTF. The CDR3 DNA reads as TGTGCCAGCAGTCCCCAGGGAGGCTATGGCTACACCTTC.

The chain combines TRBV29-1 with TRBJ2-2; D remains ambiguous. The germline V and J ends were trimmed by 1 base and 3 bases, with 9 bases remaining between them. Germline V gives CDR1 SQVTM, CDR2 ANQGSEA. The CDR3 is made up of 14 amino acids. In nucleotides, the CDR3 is TGCAGCGTTGAAGTCCAGTATTACACCGGGGAGCTGTTTTTT. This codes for CSVEVQYYTGELFF.

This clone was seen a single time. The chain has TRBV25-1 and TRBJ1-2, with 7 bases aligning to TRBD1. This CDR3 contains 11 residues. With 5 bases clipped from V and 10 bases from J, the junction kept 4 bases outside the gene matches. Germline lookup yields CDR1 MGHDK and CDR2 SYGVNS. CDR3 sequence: CASSWTGTYTF. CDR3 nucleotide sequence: TGTGCCAGCAGTTGGACAGGTACCTACACCTTC.

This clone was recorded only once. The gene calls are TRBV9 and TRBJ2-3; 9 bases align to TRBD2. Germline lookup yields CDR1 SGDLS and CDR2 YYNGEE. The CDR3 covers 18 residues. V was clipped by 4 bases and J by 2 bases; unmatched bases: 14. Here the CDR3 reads CASSTQGGLAGHTDTQYF. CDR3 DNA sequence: TGTGCCAGCAGCACTCAGGGAGGGCTAGCGGGGCACACAGATACGCAGTATTTT. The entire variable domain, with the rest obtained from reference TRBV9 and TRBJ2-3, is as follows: DSGVTQTPKHLITATGQRVTLRCSPRSGDLSVYWYQQSLDQGLQFLIQYYNGEERAKGNILERFSAQQFPDLHSELNLSSLELGDSALYFCASSTQGGLAGHTDTQYFGPGTRLTVL.

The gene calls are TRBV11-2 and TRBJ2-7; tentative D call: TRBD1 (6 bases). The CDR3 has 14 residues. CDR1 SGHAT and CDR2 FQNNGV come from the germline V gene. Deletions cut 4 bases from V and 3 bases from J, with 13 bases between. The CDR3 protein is CASSWPGHHYEQYF. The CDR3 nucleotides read TGTGCCAGCAGCTGGCCGGGACACCACTACGAGCAGTACTTC.

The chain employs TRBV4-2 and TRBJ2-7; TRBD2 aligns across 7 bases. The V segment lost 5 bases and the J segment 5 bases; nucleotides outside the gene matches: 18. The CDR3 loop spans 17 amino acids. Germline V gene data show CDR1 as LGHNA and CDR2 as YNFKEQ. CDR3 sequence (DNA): TGTGCCAGCAGCACAGGACTGGCGGGAGCGGCGCTTAACGAGCAGTACTTC. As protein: CASSTGLAGAALNEQYF.

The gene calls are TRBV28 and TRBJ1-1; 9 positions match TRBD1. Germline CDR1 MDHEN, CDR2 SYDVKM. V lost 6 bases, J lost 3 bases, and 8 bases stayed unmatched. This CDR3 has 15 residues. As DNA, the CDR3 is TGTGCCAGCAGCCAAACAGGGGGCTGGGACACTGAAGCTTTCTTT. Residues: CASSQTGGWDTEAFF.

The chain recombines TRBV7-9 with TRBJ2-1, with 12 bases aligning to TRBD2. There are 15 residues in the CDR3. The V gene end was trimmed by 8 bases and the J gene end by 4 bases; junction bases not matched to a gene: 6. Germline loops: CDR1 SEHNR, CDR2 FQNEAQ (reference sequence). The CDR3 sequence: CASCPSGRGYNEQFF. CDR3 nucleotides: TGTGCCAGCTGCCCTAGCGGGAGGGGTTACAATGAGCAGTTCTTC.

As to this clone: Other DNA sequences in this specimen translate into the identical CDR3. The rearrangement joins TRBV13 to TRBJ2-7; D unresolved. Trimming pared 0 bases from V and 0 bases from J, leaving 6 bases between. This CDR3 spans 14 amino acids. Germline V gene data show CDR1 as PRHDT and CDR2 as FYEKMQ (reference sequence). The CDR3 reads CASSLGVSSYEQYF. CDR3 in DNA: TGTGCCAGCAGCTTAGGTGTGAGCTCCTACGAGCAGTACTTC.

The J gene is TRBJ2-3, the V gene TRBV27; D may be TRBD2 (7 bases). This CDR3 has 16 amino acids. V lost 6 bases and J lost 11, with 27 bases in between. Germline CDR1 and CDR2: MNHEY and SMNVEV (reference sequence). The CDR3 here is CASRRGGEWKQVLQYF. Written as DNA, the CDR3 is TGTGCCAGCAGAAGGGGGGGCGAATGGAAGCAAGTCCTGCAGTATTTT.

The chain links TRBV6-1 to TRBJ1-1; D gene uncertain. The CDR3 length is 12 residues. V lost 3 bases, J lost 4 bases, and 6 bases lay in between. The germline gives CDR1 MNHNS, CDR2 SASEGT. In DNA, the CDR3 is TGTGCCAGCAGTGAGGGCAGCACTGAAGCTTTCTTT. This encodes CASSEGSTEAFF.

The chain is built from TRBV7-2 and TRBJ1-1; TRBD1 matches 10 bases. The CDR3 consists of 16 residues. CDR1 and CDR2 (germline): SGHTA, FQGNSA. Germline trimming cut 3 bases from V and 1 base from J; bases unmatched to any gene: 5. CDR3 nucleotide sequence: TGTGCCAGCAGCTTTAGACAGGGGGCCGGGAACACTGAAGCTTTCTTT. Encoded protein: CASSFRQGAGNTEAFF.

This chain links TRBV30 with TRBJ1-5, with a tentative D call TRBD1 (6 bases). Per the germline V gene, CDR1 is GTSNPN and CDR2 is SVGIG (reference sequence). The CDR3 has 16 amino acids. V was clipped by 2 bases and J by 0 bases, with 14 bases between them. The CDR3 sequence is CAWSTTGLYSNQPQHF. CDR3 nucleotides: TGTGCCTGGAGTACCACAGGGCTATATAGCAATCAGCCCCAGCATTTT.

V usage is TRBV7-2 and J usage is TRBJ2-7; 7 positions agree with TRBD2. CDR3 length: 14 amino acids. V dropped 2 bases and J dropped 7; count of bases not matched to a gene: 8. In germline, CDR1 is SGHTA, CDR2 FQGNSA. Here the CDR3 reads CASSLKAGLGEQYF. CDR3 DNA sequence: TGTGCCAGCAGCTTAAAAGCGGGATTGGGGGAGCAGTACTTC.

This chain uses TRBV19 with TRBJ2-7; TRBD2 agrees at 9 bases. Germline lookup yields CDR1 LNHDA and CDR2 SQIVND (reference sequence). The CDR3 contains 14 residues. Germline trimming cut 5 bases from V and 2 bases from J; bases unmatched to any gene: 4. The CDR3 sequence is CASSATSGPYEQYF. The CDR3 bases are TGTGCCAGTAGTGCAACTAGCGGGCCCTACGAGCAGTACTTC.

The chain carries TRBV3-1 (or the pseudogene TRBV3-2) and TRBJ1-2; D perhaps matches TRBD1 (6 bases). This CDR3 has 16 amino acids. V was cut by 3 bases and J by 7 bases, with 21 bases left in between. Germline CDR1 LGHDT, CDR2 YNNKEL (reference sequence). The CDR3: CASSQRGQPTLGGYTF. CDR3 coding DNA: TGTGCCAGCAGCCAGCGGGGGCAGCCGACTTTGGGTGGCTACACCTTC.

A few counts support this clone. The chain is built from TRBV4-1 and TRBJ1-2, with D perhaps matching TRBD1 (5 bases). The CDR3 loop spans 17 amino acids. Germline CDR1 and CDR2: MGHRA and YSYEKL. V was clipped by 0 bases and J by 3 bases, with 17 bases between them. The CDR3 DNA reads TGCGCCAGCAGCCAAGATAGGTCAAGACGGGGGGACTATGGCTACACCTTC. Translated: CASSQDRSRRGDYGYTF.

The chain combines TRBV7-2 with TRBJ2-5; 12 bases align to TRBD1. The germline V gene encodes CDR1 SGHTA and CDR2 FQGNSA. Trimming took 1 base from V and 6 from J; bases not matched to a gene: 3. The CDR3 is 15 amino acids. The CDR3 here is CASSLGGQGAKTQYF. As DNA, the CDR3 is TGTGCCAGCAGCTTAGGGGGACAGGGGGCCAAGACCCAGTACTTC.